These 3 T cell receptor beta chains came from one sample sequenced in a study of blood T cell repertoires in COVID-19. The table came from immunoSEQ multiplex PCR; TCRdb's copy has only in-frame clones and leaves some out. The sample lists approximately 90,000 clones, approximately 90% occurring once. Sequenced sample: peripheral blood. The receptors come from a man in his sixties with acute or convalescent COVID-19.

This chain uses TRBV6-6 with TRBJ1-2; D might be TRBD1 (6 bases). Germline lookup yields CDR1 MNHNY and CDR2 SVGAGI (reference sequence). Trimming removed 6 bases at V and 3 bases at J, with 17 bases between. The length of the CDR3 is 15 residues. The CDR3 is CASSPGLGGDYGYTF. The CDR3 DNA is TGTGCCAGCAGCCCAGGACTAGGGGGGGACTATGGCTACACCTTC.

This sequence joins TRBV3-1 (or the pseudogene TRBV3-2) and TRBJ1-2, with 7 positions matching TRBD1. The junction had 7 bases not matched to a gene; V was cut back by 4 bases and J by 5 bases. This CDR3 spans 14 amino acids. CDR1 and CDR2 from the germline V gene are LGHDT and YNNKEL (reference sequence). CDR3 amino acids: CASSPLTGRYGYTF. In DNA form, the CDR3 reads TGTGCCAGCAGCCCATTGACAGGGAGGTATGGCTACACCTTC.

V usage is TRBV30 and J usage is TRBJ1-5; 10 nucleotides line up with TRBD1. The trim removed 5 bases at V and 7 bases at J, leaving 5 bases unmatched. This CDR3 has 13 amino acids. Germline V lookup: CDR1 GTSNPN, CDR2 SVGIG (reference sequence). The CDR3 bases are TGTGCCTGGGGGACAGGGGTCGGGCAGCCCCAGCATTTT. Protein sequence: CAWGTGVGQPQHF. The complete variable domain, with remaining parts taken from reference TRBV30 and TRBJ1-5, reads SQTIHQWPATLVQPVGSPLSLECTVEGTSNPNLYWYRQAAGRGLQLLFYSVGIGQISSEVPQNLSASRPQDRQFILSSKKLLLSDSGFYLCAWGTGVGQPQHFGDGTRLSIL.